This TCR beta chain was documented in a study of T-cell memory formation after mild COVID-19 (dated by TCRdb to about 2021). Looking at the study overall: Most TCR sequence clusters were specific to one of the two donors. T-cell clones expanding and contracting after mild COVID-19 in two donors were tracked by longitudinal TCRalpha and TCRbeta repertoire sequencing. The cohort comprised two young, previously healthy adult volunteers, one female and one male.

This clonotype appeared a few times. The target of this receptor is not known. Base-call qualities are not available, and no considerably larger clone is one nucleotide away. The CDR3, from cysteine to phenylalanine, totals 17 residues. CDR3 DNA only is kept here, 51 bases in frame from base 1. Ends trimmed: V by 4 bases, J by 0 bases; bases unmatched to a gene: 7. CDR1 and CDR2 are read off the germline V gene as SGHVS and FQNEAQ. The reads were generated on an Illumina NovaSeq 6000. cDNA libraries for TCRalpha and TCRbeta were prepared by 5'RACE using constant-segment primers, with sample barcodes and unique molecular identifiers added. RNA was extracted from every sample with Trizol reagent. Library amplification was performed in two PCR steps, and a second sample barcode and Illumina TruSeq adapters were introduced in the second step. Sequencing of libraries was performed on an Illumina NovaSeq with 2 x 150 bp paired-end reads. In the source study's methods: Demultiplexing of reads and collapsing into UMI-guided consensus sequences were performed with migec v1.2.7. Using mixcr v2.1.11, UMI consensuses were aligned to TRA and TRB V and J templates and then assembled into clonotypes. A clonotype was counted as expanded or contracted only when both edgeR and NoisET called the clonotype significant, with the noise models trained on biological replicates. For edgeR calls, the cutoffs were a false discovery rate-adjusted p below 0.01 and a log2 fold-change threshold of 1. As an exploratory analysis of dynamics, PCA with hierarchical clustering was applied to max-normalized trajectories of the 1000 most abundant clonotypes. Each responding clone was given a CD4 or CD8 phenotype based on the CD4+ and CD8+ repertoires, which had been sequenced separately. TCRdb took the public reads, trimmed them with fastp at Q25, ran MiXCR for clone calling and kept in-frame beta chains. Under each unique CDR3 protein, matching rows form one entry showing the most common genes and DNA. These V and J calls originate from TCRdb's pipeline instead of the authors' own analysis. This sample is represented by roughly 500,000 distinct CDR3 sequences; 20% of them were singletons. The ten top clones hold roughly an eighth of the sample.

Ficoll-Paque density gradient centrifugation was the method used to isolate PBMCs. Results the study describes overall, beyond this receptor: SARS-CoV-2 specificity of the second-wave clones peaking on day 37 was not confirmed. Contracting CD4+ clones turned up mainly in the CM and EM memory subsets, whereas EMRA was where CD8+ clones were enriched. From day 15 to 85, contracting clones showed balanced CD4/CD8 phenotypes, whereas a second wave of clones that expanded from day 15 to 37 leaned towards CD4+. Some responding clones were detected in pre-infection memory, suggesting pre-existing cross-reactive memory T cells joined the SARS-CoV-2 response. The study included only a couple of mild cases, and larger cohorts that include severe cases with pre-infection samples were judged to be necessary.

The material sequenced was PBMCs or a T cell subset sorted from them (not recorded which). The receptor's source is an adult woman who had mild COVID-19 (a few samples of this study predate the infection). The sample titles of this study are shuffled in the database, so cell type and time point are left out; the donor was told from shared clones. The rearranged chain carries TRBV7-8 and TRBJ1-2, with 11 bases in between that match TRBD1. CDR3 loop: CASSWDRGASANYGYTF. The bases are TGTGCCAGCAGCTGGGACAGGGGGGCGTCGGCTAACTATGGCTACACCTTC.